This T cell receptor beta chain was sequenced in a study of T cell responses to AZD1222 COVID-19 vaccine. Points on this clone: Antigen unknown.

Study-level findings and limits: Distributed over spike, vaccine-associated CD4 TCRs predominated at 160-218 and 743-854. Reportedly, close to half of spike-specific TCRs are directed against unmutated variant regions. Among the donors, most were white British and more were female, and clonal diversity was possibly underestimated. Baseline seropositivity characterized only 5 to 7 AZD1222 recipients.

TCRdb keeps only in-frame clones here, not all; method: immunoSEQ multiplex PCR. The sample shows more than 100,000 clones, approximately 94% of them seen only once. Per germline, CDR1 MRHNA and CDR2 SNTAGT. The junction had 27 bases not matched to a gene; V was cut back by 7 bases and J by 3 bases. There are 20 residues in the CDR3. The chain employs TRBV6-4 and TRBJ2-7; 7 nucleotides align to TRBD2. Source: peripheral blood, taken 28 days after the second AZD1222 dose. This clonotype originated in an adult who received the AZD1222 COVID-19 vaccine. Written as DNA, the CDR3 is TGTGCCAGCACCCAAGGTGGGGGGAGGGCCGGAAAGAAAAGCTACTACGAGCAGTACTTC. It codes for CASTQGGGRAGKKSYYEQYF.